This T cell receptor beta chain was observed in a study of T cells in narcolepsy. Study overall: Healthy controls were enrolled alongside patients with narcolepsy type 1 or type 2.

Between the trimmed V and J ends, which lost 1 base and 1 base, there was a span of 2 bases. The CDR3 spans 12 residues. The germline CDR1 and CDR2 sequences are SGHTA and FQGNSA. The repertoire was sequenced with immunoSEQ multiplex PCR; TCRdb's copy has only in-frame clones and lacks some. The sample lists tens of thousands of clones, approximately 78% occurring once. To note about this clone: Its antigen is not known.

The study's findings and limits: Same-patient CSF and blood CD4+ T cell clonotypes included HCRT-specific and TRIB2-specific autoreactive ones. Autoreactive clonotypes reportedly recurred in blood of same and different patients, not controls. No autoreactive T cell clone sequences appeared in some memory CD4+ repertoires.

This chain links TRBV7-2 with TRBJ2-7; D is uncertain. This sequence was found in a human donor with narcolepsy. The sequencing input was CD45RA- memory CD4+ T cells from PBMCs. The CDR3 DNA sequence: TGTGCCAGCAGCTTAGGGTCCTACGAGCAGTACTTC. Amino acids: CASSLGSYEQYF.